The entry below gives a single T cell receptor beta chain sequence along with its context. No antigen is known for it. The PCR made use of 60 Vbeta and 13 Jbeta primers. The table came from immunoSEQ multiplex PCR; TCRdb's copy has only in-frame clones and leaves some out. Of about 210,000 clones in the sample, around 80% were seen once. The CDR3 has 16 residues. Trimming took off 6 bases at V and 3 bases at J, with 20 bases between the two ends. From germline, CDR1 is MNHNY and CDR2 SVGAGI (reference sequence). These data are taken from a study of cytomegalovirus exposure and HLA in healthy donors. Study in general: About 85 million unique TCRs from HLA-typed donors were held in an early release of data.

Whole-study results and caveats: About 87% or about 30% of the time was how often most TCR beta V segments were productive, according to an earlier analysis.

This chain joins TRBV6-6 and TRBJ1-2, with D maybe TRBD1 (5 bases). The sequenced material came from PBMCs. The TCR comes from a man aged 30 to 45 in good health and CMV-seronegative. The CDR3 coding sequence is TGTGCCAGCAGCTCAGCCAGGACACCACAGGACTATGGCTACACCTTC. Translating it yields CASSSARTPQDYGYTF.